This TCR beta chain comes out of a study of CD8 T cells in ankylosing spondylitis (dated by TCRdb to the late 2010s). Context from the whole study: T cell receptor beta repertoires were profiled in healthy donors and ankylosing spondylitis patients so that disease-linked TCR variants could be found. The full study cohort was made up of 25 ankylosing spondylitis patients and 108 healthy donors. Peripheral blood samples were taken, and synovial fluid was additionally collected from ankylosing spondylitis patients.

This clonotype showed up many times. Its antigen remains undetermined. Base qualities were left out, and no much larger clone turns up one base away. Germline trimming: 7 bases from V, 8 bases from J; junction bases outside gene matches: 6. The CDR3, from cysteine to phenylalanine, totals 12 residues. The read is trimmed to its CDR3 DNA, 36 bases read in frame from base 1. CDR1 and CDR2 (LGHNT, FRNRAP) derive from the germline V gene. General findings and caveats noted by the study authors: A TCR beta motif of 8 or 9 highly homologous amino acid variants appeared characteristic of blood from ankylosing spondylitis patients. The disease-linked clones had a CD8+ phenotype and were found at relatively low frequencies in peripheral blood. Some TCR beta motif variants had previously been reported in synovial fluid and blood of reactive arthritis patients, which suggested common disease-initiation mechanisms. The disease-linked clones were reported to be significantly enriched in matched synovial fluid samples from ankylosing spondylitis patients.

Instrument on record: Illumina HiSeq 2500. TCR beta libraries were prepared by quantitative 5'-RACE with molecular barcodes. Processing in the source paper ran as follows. A new computational method based on a probabilistic model of VDJ rearrangement was used to identify disease-linked TCR variants. TCRdb reanalyzed the raw reads on its own, using fastp at Q25 for trimming and MiXCR for clone calling, and kept in-frame beta chains. Rows are unified per CDR3 protein, each entry keeping the most common DNA and genes. Clone size and V and J calls follow TCRdb, not the original study. The sample data list 200,000 to 300,000 distinct CDR3 sequences, and 8% to 10% of these were observed just once. Clones ranked in the top ten supply about 5% of the sample.

The source of this sequence is a female donor with ankylosing spondylitis or in good health (not recorded which). The sequencing input was blood, either unsorted or a sorted T cell fraction (not recorded which). The rearranged chain carries TRBV12-5 and TRBJ2-3; 7 middle bases align to TRBD1. The DNA sequence is TGTGCTAGTGTCCAAGGGGGCGGTACGCAGTATTTT. It encodes CASVQGGGTQYF.